A single sample gave rise to the 22 T cell receptor beta chains below, sequenced in a study of OX40 agonist ivuxolimab in advanced cancers. Assay used: immunoSEQ multiplex PCR; TCRdb lists only in-frame clones, some missing. The profile shows roughly 77,000 clones, roughly 80% of them singletons. The sample was CD4+ or CD8+ T cells sorted from blood, taken in a trial of the OX40 agonist ivuxolimab. These receptors all come from an adult with an advanced solid tumor such as melanoma, head and neck, liver or kidney cancer.

The chain carries TRBV7-2 and TRBJ1-3; D not certain. V dropped 5 bases and J dropped 0 bases, with 5 bases sitting between them. This CDR3 has 13 amino acids. Per germline, CDR1 SGHTA and CDR2 FQGNSA. CDR3 protein: CASSPNSGNTIYF. Written as DNA, the CDR3 is TGTGCCAGCAGCCCCAACTCTGGAAACACCATATATTTT.

This rearrangement joins TRBV19 to TRBJ2-7, with 9 bases aligning to TRBD1. V was pared by 10 bases and J by 5 bases, with 18 bases of the junction left unmatched. The CDR3 covers 16 residues. Germline lookup yields CDR1 LNHDA and CDR2 SQIVND (reference sequence). Here the CDR3 reads CATQHTGGAISDEQYF. The CDR3 DNA is TGTGCCACTCAACACACAGGGGGCGCAATTTCCGACGAGCAGTACTTC.

The count of this clone is one. The chain is built from TRBV4-1 and TRBJ2-1; TRBD2 matches at 9 bases. Germline loops: CDR1 MGHRA, CDR2 YSYEKL. J was trimmed by 7 bases and V by 2 bases; bases with no gene match: 6. The CDR3 totals 15 residues. CDR3 bases: TGCGCCAGCAGCCAACGTAGCGGGGGCAATAATGAGCAGTTCTTC. It encodes CASSQRSGGNNEQFF.

The V gene is TRBV5-4, the J gene TRBJ2-2; unclear D gene. The CDR3 covers 13 residues. V shed 0 bases and J shed 7 bases, with 7 bases lying between them. Germline CDR1 SGHNT, CDR2 YYREEE (reference sequence). CDR3 nucleotide sequence: TGTGCCAGCAGCTTGGAATATAGCGGGGAGCTGTTTTTT. It specifies CASSLEYSGELFF. Full variable domain (remainder filled in from reference TRBV5-4 and TRBJ2-2): ETGVTQSPTHLIKTRGQQVTLRCSSQSGHNTVSWYQQALGQGPQFIFQYYREEENGRGNFPPRFSGLQFPNYSSELNVNALELDDSALYLCASSLEYSGELFFGEGSRLTVL.

The chain links TRBV6-1 to TRBJ2-1; the D is unclear. Looked up from germline, CDR1 is MNHNS and CDR2 is SASEGT. CDR3 size: 12 residues. V shed 8 bases and J shed 5 bases, with 10 bases lying between them. As DNA, the CDR3 is TGTGCCAGCGGCGCGTGGGACAATGAGCAGTTCTTC. Amino acids: CASGAWDNEQFF.

J is TRBJ1-1 and V is TRBV11-2; no clear D. CDR1 is SGHAT and CDR2 is FQNNGV in the germline V gene. The V and J ends lost 1 base and 10 bases respectively, with 13 bases between them. The CDR3 is made up of 13 amino acids. The CDR3 protein is CASSLGWATGAFF. The CDR3 DNA reads TGTGCCAGCAGCTTAGGCTGGGCCACCGGAGCTTTCTTT.

By frequency in the sample, this clone is medium-sized (0.01 to 0.1%). The same CDR3 is also encoded by other DNA sequences in this sample. This chain uses TRBV2 with TRBJ2-7; no firm D call. Germline values: CDR1 SNHLY, CDR2 FYNNEI. The CDR3 contains 10 residues. Trimming stripped 3 bases from V and 3 bases from J, with 0 bases between. The CDR3 loop is CASSDYEQYF. CDR3 DNA sequence: TGTGCCAGCAGTGACTACGAGCAGTACTTC.

The chain has TRBV19 and TRBJ1-5; D gene uncertain. V lost 3 bases and J 0 bases, leaving 9 bases between the germline ends. The germline CDR1 and CDR2 sequences are LNHDA and SQIVND (reference sequence). The CDR3 length is 15 residues. In nucleotides, the CDR3 is TGTGCCAGTAGTATGGCTCGATATAGCAATCAGCCCCAGCATTTT. Protein product: CASSMARYSNQPQHF. Full variable domain (outside the CDR3, taken from reference TRBV19 and TRBJ1-5): DGGITQSPKYLFRKEGQNVTLSCEQNLNHDAMYWYRQDPGQGLRLIYYSQIVNDFQKGDIAEGYSVSREKKESFPLTVTSAQKNPTAFYLCASSMARYSNQPQHFGDGTRLSIL.

The J gene is TRBJ1-1, the V gene TRBV19; 9 bases line up with TRBD1. The CDR3 is made up of 14 amino acids. V lost 7 bases to trimming and J lost 5 bases; unmatched junction nucleotides: 8. The germline V gene has CDR1 LNHDA and CDR2 SQIVND (reference sequence). The CDR3 loop is CASIRDRDDTEAFF. The CDR3 DNA follows: TGTGCCAGTATCCGGGACAGGGACGATACTGAAGCTTTCTTT.

This clone appeared once. V is TRBV4-2 and J is TRBJ1-1; no firm D call. Germline loops: CDR1 LGHNA, CDR2 YNFKEQ. The V end lost 0 bases, the J end lost 3 bases, and 11 bases lay between the germline ends. This CDR3 is built from 15 residues. CDR3 DNA: TGTGCCAGCAGCCAAGATGCGACTATCCACACTGAAGCTTTCTTT. Translation: CASSQDATIHTEAFF.

This clone was recorded only once. The chain carries TRBV29-1 and TRBJ1-2, with D possibly TRBD1 on 6 matching bases. Germline CDR1 and CDR2: SQVTM and ANQGSEA. CDR3 length equals 16 residues. The V gene lost 5 bases and the J gene lost 0 bases, with 19 bases spanning the gap. For the CDR3, the DNA is TGCAGCGTTACTGTTTCCTCCGGGACAACTAACTATGGCTACACCTTC. Its translation: CSVTVSSGTTNYGYTF.

A few counts support this clone. V gene TRBV19 combines with J gene TRBJ1-5, with D maybe TRBD1 (6 bases). This CDR3 has 14 residues. Germline V lookup: CDR1 LNHDA, CDR2 SQIVND (reference sequence). V dropped 8 bases and J dropped 4 bases, with 15 bases sitting between them. In DNA form, the CDR3 reads TGTGCCAGTTCCCTGACAGGCGGTAATCAGCCCCAGCATTTT. Translated: CASSLTGGNQPQHF.

V is TRBV7-9 and J is TRBJ2-7, with no clear D. The CDR3 has 14 amino acids. CDR1 is SEHNR, CDR2 FQNEAQ, per germline (reference sequence). V dropped 4 bases and J dropped 0 bases, with 10 bases sitting between them. This chain's CDR3 is CASSSAPTSYEQYF. CDR3 coding DNA: TGTGCCAGCAGCTCCGCCCCCACCTCCTACGAGCAGTACTTC.

This chain connects TRBV4-3 to TRBJ2-3; no firm D call. This CDR3 spans 17 amino acids. Germline V lookup: CDR1 LGHNA, CDR2 YSLEER. Trimming removed 2 bases from V and 0 bases from J, with 15 bases in between. This CDR3 reads CASSQTLADASTDTQYF. CDR3 DNA: TGCGCCAGCAGCCAAACCTTAGCTGACGCTAGCACAGATACGCAGTATTTT.

This chain links TRBV9 with TRBJ2-5; no firm D call. The V end was cut by 3 bases, the J end by 2 bases, with 5 bases between. Per germline, CDR1 SGDLS and CDR2 YYNGEE. This CDR3 has 12 amino acids. For the CDR3, the DNA is TGTGCCAGCAGCGCCGGACAAGAGACCCAGTACTTC. Its protein product is CASSAGQETQYF.

This clone was recorded once. V and J are TRBV30 and TRBJ1-1; D gene ambiguous. The CDR3 totals 20 residues. Germline V CDR1 and CDR2: GTSNPN, SVGIG (reference sequence). The CDR3 nucleotides are TGTGCATTAAGTAAGATCTCGTTCACATCGGGCTTTATCCCCCCCACTGAAGCTTTCTTT. This sequence encodes CALSKISFTSGFIPPTEAFF.

The J gene is TRBJ2-5, the V gene TRBV2; D call uncertain. The germline V gene encodes CDR1 SNHLY and CDR2 FYNNEI. Trimming left V 3 bases short and J 4 bases short, with 6 bases between. This CDR3 has 12 residues. The CDR3 sequence is CASSELTETQYF. The DNA for the CDR3 is TGTGCCAGCAGTGAGTTGACAGAGACCCAGTACTTC.

This clone is judged medium-sized. The chain joins TRBV5-1 to TRBJ1-5; maybe TRBD1 (6 bases). V lost 4 bases to trimming and J lost 1 base, with 12 bases between them. The length of the CDR3 is 15 residues. Per the germline V gene, CDR1 is SGHRS and CDR2 is YFSETQ. For the CDR3, the DNA is TGCGCCAGCAGCGAAGGGACACAAAGCAATCAGCCCCAGCATTTT. Its protein product is CASSEGTQSNQPQHF.

The chain has TRBV5-1 and TRBJ2-3; D is perhaps TRBD1 (5 bases). The CDR3 is made up of 16 amino acids. The germline CDR1 and CDR2 sequences are SGHRS and YFSETQ. Trimming left V 4 bases short and J 0 bases short, with 15 bases between. In DNA form, the CDR3 reads TGCGCCAGCAGCCTAACAGGACACTCTAGCACAGATACGCAGTATTTT. Its translation is CASSLTGHSSTDTQYF.

This clone was seen a few times. Sequence at one end of the junction differs from germline and may be a read error. This chain uses TRBV29-1 with TRBJ2-5; 13 nucleotides match TRBD2. CDR1 SQVTM and CDR2 ANQGSEA come from the germline V gene. This CDR3 has 17 amino acids. The CDR3 region has the DNA TGCAGCGTGGAAGGGGGACTAGCGGGGTCTGTGTGGGAGACCCAGTACTTC. Amino acids: CSVEGGLAGSVWETQYF.

V and J are TRBV25-1 and TRBJ2-3; possible D gene TRBD1, 6 bases. Per the germline V gene, CDR1 is MGHDK and CDR2 is SYGVNS. V was pared by 6 bases and J by 0 bases, with 16 bases between. The length of the CDR3 is 16 residues. The DNA of the CDR3 is TGTGCCAGCAGCAAAACCAGGGGTTTTAGCACAGATACGCAGTATTTT. It translates to CASSKTRGFSTDTQYF. Together with reference TRBV25-1 and TRBJ2-3, the CDR3 gives the full variable domain: EADIYQTPRYLVIGTGKKITLECSQTMGHDKMYWYQQDPGMELHLIHYSYGVNSTEKGDLSSESTVSRIRTEHFPLTLESARPSHTSQYLCASSKTRGFSTDTQYFGPGTRLTVL.

This clone was recorded a few times. The same CDR3 also results from other DNA sequences found in this sample. The chain employs TRBV2 and TRBJ2-3, with TRBD2 identical over 7 bases. Germline CDR1 SNHLY, CDR2 FYNNEI. J was trimmed by 2 bases and V by 5 bases; bases with no gene match: 1. The CDR3 is 13 residues long. This CDR3 reads CASSRDYTDTQYF. The CDR3 DNA reads as TGTGCCAGCAGTCGGGACTACACAGATACGCAGTATTTT.